Below, 26 T cell receptor beta chains from the same sample are listed, as sequenced in a study of early T cells in non-severe SARS-CoV-2 infection. TCRdb processed the 5' RACE reads anew with MiXCR; each CDR3 protein has one entry. The repertoire holds 15,000 to 20,000 distinct CDR3 sequences, with roughly 5% as singletons. The material sequenced was whole blood. The origin of the receptors is an adult who was a healthcare worker with PCR-confirmed SARS-CoV-2 infection or an uninfected control (not recorded which).

This clonotype was counted at least ten times. V usage is TRBV20-1 and J usage is TRBJ1-2, with no clear D. Trimming pared 3 bases from V and 4 bases from J, leaving 6 bases between. Germline V gene data show CDR1 as DFQATT and CDR2 as SNEGSKA (reference sequence). The CDR3 sequence is 11 residues long. CDR3 DNA: TGCAGTGCTAGTAGAGTCTATGGCTACACCTTC. Its translation is CSASRVYGYTF.

This clonotype was seen more than once but under ten times. The rearrangement links TRBV20-1 to TRBJ2-1, with 10 bases fitting TRBD2. With 0 bases clipped from V and 3 bases from J, the junction kept 8 bases outside the gene matches. Germline CDR1 reads DFQATT; CDR2 reads SNEGSKA (reference sequence). This CDR3 is 17 amino acids long. CDR3 coding DNA: TGCAGTGCTAGAGATCGGGCTAGCGGGGGCCACTACAATGAGCAGTTCTTC. Translation: CSARDRASGGHYNEQFF.

At least ten counts were recorded for this clonotype. This chain connects TRBV20-1 to TRBJ2-2; D is ambiguous. Germline CDR1 DFQATT, CDR2 SNEGSKA (reference sequence). Trimming left V 6 bases short and J 2 bases short, with 4 bases between. This CDR3 contains 11 residues. For the CDR3, the DNA is TGCAGTGCCAGAAACACCGGGGAGCTGTTTTTT. It yields the protein CSARNTGELFF.

This clonotype appeared many times. V and J are TRBV5-8 and TRBJ2-4, with 10 bases matching TRBD1. J was trimmed by 11 bases and V by 1 base; bases with no gene match: 9. Germline CDR1 is SGHTS and CDR2 is YDEGEE. The CDR3 extends over 15 amino acids. In DNA form, the CDR3 reads TGTGCCAGCAGCTTGCCTTCCGGACAGGGGGTAGTTCAGTACTTC. It translates to CASSLPSGQGVVQYF.

This clonotype counts as medium-sized. The V call is TRBV11-2, the J call TRBJ1-1, with D possibly being TRBD1 (6 bases). Trimming took 5 bases from V and 4 from J, leaving 11 bases between them. There are 13 residues in the CDR3. Germline values: CDR1 SGHAT, CDR2 FQNNGV. This chain's CDR3 is CASSRNRVTEAFF. CDR3 sequence (DNA): TGTGCCAGCAGCCGCAACAGGGTCACTGAAGCTTTCTTT.

This clonotype came up many times. V is TRBV14 and J is TRBJ2-5, with D uncertain. Deletions cut 4 bases from V and 0 bases from J, with 15 bases between. Germline lookup yields CDR1 SGHDN and CDR2 FVKESK. The CDR3 extends over 16 amino acids. DNA of the CDR3: TGTGCCAGCAGCCGACTGGGCCAGCCTAACCAAGAGACCCAGTACTTC. Translated, it gives CASSRLGQPNQETQYF.

This sequence joins TRBV12-3 or TRBV12-4 and TRBJ2-3; 12 bases match TRBD2. Trimming took 5 bases from V and 4 from J; bases not matched to a gene: 10. The CDR3 has 17 amino acids. The DNA of the CDR3 is TGTGCCAGCAGTCCCCAGACTAGCGGGAGAGGCGCAGATACGCAGTATTTT. Its translation: CASSPQTSGRGADTQYF.

V gene TRBV20-1 combines with J gene TRBJ2-3, with 8 positions matching TRBD1. This CDR3 is 13 amino acids long. V lost 5 bases to trimming and J lost 8 bases; unmatched junction nucleotides: 9. CDR1 is DFQATT and CDR2 is SNEGSKA in the germline V gene (reference sequence). The chain's CDR3 is CSAWGQAVGTQYF. The CDR3 DNA is TGCAGTGCTTGGGGACAGGCCGTTGGTACGCAGTATTTT.

This clonotype is medium-sized in the sample. The rearrangement links TRBV6-4 to TRBJ2-7, with D possibly called TRBD1 or TRBD2 (6 bases each). Trimming shortened V by 10 bases and J by 1 base, and 20 bases separated the two germline ends. Germline lookup yields CDR1 MRHNA and CDR2 SNTAGT. The CDR3 loop spans 15 amino acids. The CDR3, as DNA: TGTGCCACCTCACTTCACAGGGCGGGGTCCTACGAGCAGTACGTC. Translation gives CATSLHRAGSYEQYV.

This clonotype came up many times. V and J are TRBV18 and TRBJ1-1; perhaps TRBD1 as D (5 bases). V gave up 1 base and J gave up 1 base, with 7 bases separating them. The CDR3 totals 14 residues. The germline gives CDR1 KGHSH, CDR2 LQKENI. CDR3 region: CASSPQGPNTEAFF. CDR3 coding DNA: TGTGCCAGCTCACCACAGGGGCCGAACACTGAAGCTTTCTTT.

In this sample, this clonotype turned up a few times. The V gene is TRBV25-1, the J gene TRBJ1-2, with D hard to call. This CDR3 spans 17 amino acids. V was trimmed by 4 bases and J by 0 bases, leaving 18 bases between them. Germline V gives CDR1 MGHDK, CDR2 SYGVNS. The CDR3 sequence: CASSGLIFVSPNYGYTF. DNA of the CDR3: TGTGCCAGCAGTGGTCTGATATTTGTGTCTCCTAACTATGGCTACACCTTC.

The V call is TRBV18, the J call TRBJ1-6; D is possibly TRBD1 (5 bases). Trimming cost V 2 bases and J 6 bases, with 5 bases left between them. The length of the CDR3 is 13 residues. Germline lookup yields CDR1 KGHSH and CDR2 LQKENI. In DNA, the CDR3 is TGTGCCAGCTCACCAGGGACTAATTCACCCCTCCACTTT. Its protein product is CASSPGTNSPLHF.

In its sample, this clonotype ranks as medium-sized. The genes are TRBV6-5 and TRBJ1-2; TRBD1 matches at 7 bases. From germline, CDR1 is MNHEY and CDR2 SVGAGI. The CDR3 loop spans 15 amino acids. J was trimmed by 0 bases and V by 0 bases; bases with no gene match: 1. For the CDR3, the DNA is TGTGCCAGCAGTTACTCTGGGACAGCTAACTATGGCTACACCTTC. It specifies CASSYSGTANYGYTF.

There are a few counts of this clonotype. A much larger clone lies a single base off, so this may be a read error. The chain links TRBV6-1 to TRBJ1-2, with D perhaps TRBD1 (5 bases). The V gene's germline CDR1 is MNHNS and CDR2 SASEGT. The CDR3 totals 14 residues. Trimming stripped 3 bases from V and 7 bases from J, with 15 bases between. The CDR3 DNA follows: TGTGCCAGCAGTGATAGGCAGGGTGCTGGTGGCTACACCTTC. This encodes CASSDRQGAGGYTF.

The sample holds many counts of this clonotype. The CDR3 spells CASSQILGTGVNEAFF. Here the CDR3 DNA reads TGTGCCAGCAGCCAAATCCTCGGGACAGGGGTTAATGAAGCTTTCTTT. The V gene is TRBV3-1, the J gene TRBJ1-1; TRBD1 matches at 10 bases. Trimming took 2 bases from V and 7 from J; bases not matched to a gene: 10. The CDR3 loop spans 16 amino acids. Germline V gene sequence: CDR1 LGHDT, CDR2 YNNKEL (reference sequence).

This clonotype appeared a few times. This sequence joins TRBV11-2 and TRBJ2-2, with D possibly being TRBD1 (6 bases). The V and J ends lost 8 bases and 1 base respectively, with 11 bases between them. CDR1 and CDR2 from the germline V gene are SGHAT and FQNNGV. This CDR3 spans 14 amino acids. CDR3 coding DNA: TGTGCCAGCTTTAGGGACATGAACACCGGGGAGCTGTTTTTT. It encodes CASFRDMNTGELFF.

This clonotype was counted between two and nine times. The chain couples TRBV4-2 to TRBJ1-2, with TRBD1 matching over 7 bases. The CDR3 runs 15 residues. Germline V gene sequence: CDR1 LGHNA, CDR2 YNFKEQ. Germline trimming cut 4 bases from V and 4 bases from J; bases unmatched to any gene: 9. This CDR3 reads CASSRGEGAVYGYTF. The CDR3 DNA reads TGTGCCAGCAGCCGAGGCGAGGGGGCTGTCTATGGCTACACCTTC.

This clonotype was observed many times. The chain employs TRBV2 and TRBJ2-3; 10 bases are shared with TRBD2. Germline assignment: CDR1 SNHLY and CDR2 FYNNEI. The CDR3 covers 15 residues. J was trimmed by 2 bases and V by 9 bases; bases with no gene match: 8. DNA of the CDR3: TGTGCCAGGAGGGTAGCGGGAGGACTCACAGATACGCAGTATTTT. Translated: CARRVAGGLTDTQYF. The full variable domain, completed using reference TRBV2 and TRBJ2-3, is EPEVTQTPSHQVTQMGQEVILRCVPISNHLYFYWYRQILGQKVEFLVSFYNNEISEKSEIFDDQFSVERPDGSNFTLKIRSTKLEDSAMYFCARRVAGGLTDTQYFGPGTRLTVL.

This clonotype was seen ten or more times. The chain links TRBV5-1 to TRBJ2-1; 11 positions match TRBD2. This CDR3 is 16 amino acids long. J lost 0 bases, V lost 5 bases, and 4 bases had no gene match. Germline-derived CDR1 and CDR2 are SGHRS and YFSETQ. DNA for the CDR3: TGCGCCAGCAGGTTAGCGGGAGGGAGCTCCTACAATGAGCAGTTCTTC. Its translation is CASRLAGGSSYNEQFF.

The J gene is TRBJ2-7, the V gene TRBV20-1; 8 bases align to TRBD1. The CDR3 extends over 15 amino acids. With V trimmed by 6 bases and J by 2 bases, 12 bases remained unmatched. In germline, CDR1 is DFQATT, CDR2 SNEGSKA (reference sequence). The CDR3 sequence is CSASHGQGYPYEQYF. CDR3 sequence (DNA): TGCAGTGCCAGCCACGGACAGGGCTACCCCTACGAGCAGTACTTC.

The CDR3 DNA reads as TGCAGTTTCTCCCAGGGGAACAATCAGCCCCAGCATTTT. Protein sequence: CSFSQGNNQPQHF. The gene calls are TRBV20-1 and TRBJ1-5; possibly TRBD1 for D (6 bases). The CDR3 runs 13 residues. Trimming cost V 8 bases and J 3 bases, with 14 bases left between them. Germline V CDR1 and CDR2: DFQATT, SNEGSKA (reference sequence).

This clonotype was seen more than once but under ten times. This chain links TRBV5-6 with TRBJ1-2; possible D gene TRBD1, 5 bases. This CDR3 is 13 amino acids long. In germline, CDR1 is SGHDT, CDR2 YYEEEE. Trimming took off 4 bases at V and 8 bases at J, with 15 bases between the two ends. DNA of the CDR3: TGTGCCAGCAGCGCGGGACCGATAGGCGGCTACACCTTC. Translating it yields CASSAGPIGGYTF.

This clonotype showed up many times. V is TRBV3-1 and J is TRBJ2-3, with 7 positions matching TRBD2. The germline V gene encodes CDR1 LGHDT and CDR2 YNNKEL (reference sequence). Trimming removed 0 bases from V and 6 bases from J; junction bases left unmatched: 6. This CDR3 region has 15 residues. CDR3 coding DNA: TGTGCCAGCAGCCAAGACGCGGGAGTCCCCGATACGCAGTATTTT. This sequence encodes CASSQDAGVPDTQYF.

This clonotype is termed medium-sized (0.01 to 0.1%). The chain links TRBV20-1 to TRBJ1-2; no definite D call. Trimming took off 2 bases at V and 5 bases at J, with 6 bases between the two ends. The germline V gene encodes CDR1 DFQATT and CDR2 SNEGSKA (reference sequence). This CDR3 has 11 amino acids. This CDR3 reads CSARQVYGYTF. The CDR3 DNA reads TGCAGTGCTAGACAGGTTTATGGCTACACCTTC.

This clonotype was detected many times. The chain is built from TRBV29-1 and TRBJ2-5; TRBD1 matches 8 bases. CDR3 length equals 16 residues. The trim removed 5 bases at V and 1 base at J, leaving 12 bases unmatched. Per germline, CDR1 SQVTM and CDR2 ANQGSEA. CDR3 coding DNA: TGCAGCGTTAGCAGGGGGCGAAGGGGGCTCCAAGAGACCCAGTACTTC. This codes for CSVSRGRRGLQETQYF.

There are many counts of this clonotype. The gene calls are TRBV29-1 and TRBJ1-5, with 8 bases that match TRBD1. Germline CDR1 is SQVTM and CDR2 is ANQGSEA. The CDR3 loop spans 15 amino acids. Trimming cost V 6 bases and J 4 bases; bases outside gene matches: 11. CDR3 in DNA: TGCAGCGTCGCCGCGTCAGGGGGCCCGAATCAGCCCCAGCATTTT. Translated: CSVAASGGPNQPQHF.